These 21 T cell receptor beta chains originate from one sample sequenced in a study of shared clonotypes between healthy human individuals. TCRdb's copy holds only in-frame clones and misses some; the assay was immunoSEQ multiplex PCR. The top ten hold 0.36% of the sample, which has 2 million to 3 million clones, 80% to 95% seen once. Material for sequencing was naive CD4+ T cells from PBMCs. Described subset: CD45RA+ positively selected. Every receptor here comes from a man aged 18-30 years in good health. Some clones in this sample may be carry-over from other donors' samples.

The chain links TRBV28 to TRBJ1-2; the match to TRBD1 covers 7 bases. V dropped 9 bases and J dropped 8; count of bases not matched to a gene: 12. This CDR3 contains 13 residues. Germline CDR1 reads MDHEN; CDR2 reads SYDVKM. The CDR3: CASTLTGRRGYTF. In DNA, the CDR3 is TGTGCCAGTACTTTGACAGGGCGGCGGGGCTACACCTTC.

Only one count was recorded for this clone. This sequence joins TRBV30 and TRBJ2-4; TRBD2 is a possible D gene (6 bases). The V gene lost 4 bases and the J gene lost 0 bases, with 10 bases spanning the gap. The CDR3 consists of 14 residues. Looked up from germline, CDR1 is GTSNPN and CDR2 is SVGIG (reference sequence). CDR3 loop: CAWTTGLAKNIQYF. The CDR3 nucleotides are TGTGCCTGGACCACGGGACTAGCCAAAAACATTCAGTACTTC.

The rearrangement links TRBV5-1 to TRBJ2-3, with D tentatively TRBD1 (6 bases). Between the trimmed V and J ends, which lost 0 bases and 2 bases, there was a span of 10 bases. The CDR3 runs 15 residues. The V gene's germline CDR1 is SGHRS and CDR2 YFSETQ. The CDR3: CASSLGRGDTDTQYF. The CDR3 DNA reads as TGCGCCAGCAGCTTGGGCAGGGGCGACACAGATACGCAGTATTTT.

The rearrangement joins TRBV6-1 to TRBJ1-1, with TRBD1 as a possible D gene (6 bases). CDR3 length: 15 amino acids. Germline values: CDR1 MNHNS, CDR2 SASEGT. Trimming shortened V by 6 bases and J by 6 bases, and 20 bases separated the two germline ends. The chain's CDR3 is CASSLGRGRVPEAFF. CDR3 DNA sequence: TGTGCCAGCAGCTTAGGGCGGGGGCGAGTCCCTGAAGCTTTCTTT.

The chain carries TRBV9 and TRBJ1-1; 10 bases align to TRBD1. V gave up 4 bases and J gave up 4 bases; unmatched junction bases: 7. The CDR3 contains 15 residues. CDR1 SGDLS and CDR2 YYNGEE come from the germline V gene. Written as DNA, the CDR3 is TGTGCCAGCAGCCCTCCGGGACAGGGGATCACTGAAGCTTTCTTT. Its translation is CASSPPGQGITEAFF.

This rearrangement joins TRBV6-1 to TRBJ2-7, with a weak D call TRBD1 (6 bases). The V gene lost 7 bases and the J gene lost 4 bases, with 8 bases spanning the gap. In germline, CDR1 is MNHNS, CDR2 SASEGT. The CDR3 contains 11 residues. CDR3 bases: TGTGCCAGCATAGGGGGTTACGAGCAGTACTTC. Translated, it gives CASIGGYEQYF.

The V call is TRBV10-3, the J call TRBJ2-3; TRBD2 aligns across 11 bases. Germline CDR1 is ENHRY and CDR2 is SYGVKD. J lost 2 bases, V lost 0 bases, and 7 bases had no gene match. The CDR3 runs to 18 residues. CDR3 in amino acids: CAISESSLAGGATDTQYF. CDR3 nucleotide sequence: TGTGCCATCAGTGAGTCGAGCCTAGCGGGAGGAGCCACAGATACGCAGTATTTT.

Details on this clone: Other nucleotide sequences from this sample produce the same CDR3. This chain connects TRBV6-6 to TRBJ2-7, with TRBD1 matching 8 bases. This CDR3 has 14 amino acids. The germline V gene encodes CDR1 MNHNY and CDR2 SVGAGI (reference sequence). The J segment lost 3 bases and the V segment lost 6 bases, leaving 7 bases of the junction unmatched. CDR3 loop: CASSLRDRSYEQYF. The CDR3, as DNA: TGTGCCAGCAGCCTCCGGGACAGGAGCTACGAGCAGTACTTC.

CDR3 coding DNA: TGTGCCAGCAGCTTCGGGATGGGCCTCCAAGAGACCCAGTACTTC. It specifies CASSFGMGLQETQYF. The V call is TRBV7-3, the J call TRBJ2-5; D is possibly TRBD2 (5 bases). Germline CDR1 and CDR2: SGHTA and FQGTGA. V dropped 3 bases and J dropped 1 base, with 12 bases sitting between them. The CDR3 is 15 amino acids.

The chain joins TRBV27 to TRBJ1-2; 10 bases line up with TRBD1. This CDR3 comprises 15 residues. V lost 4 bases and J lost 4; bases outside the gene matches: 6. Germline lookup yields CDR1 MNHEY and CDR2 SMNVEV (reference sequence). The CDR3 DNA reads TGTGCCAGCAGTTCTGGACAGGGGGGGGTCTATGGCTACACCTTC. Protein product: CASSSGQGGVYGYTF.

This chain joins TRBV5-1 and TRBJ2-5, with 13 positions matching TRBD2. The CDR3 sequence is 15 residues long. Per germline, CDR1 SGHRS and CDR2 YFSETQ. Trimming removed 5 bases from V and 3 bases from J; junction bases left unmatched: 4. CDR3 loop: CASRLGTSGEETQYF. The CDR3 nucleotides read TGCGCCAGCAGACTGGGGACTAGCGGGGAAGAGACCCAGTACTTC.

The chain uses TRBV25-1 and TRBJ2-1; 11 bases align to TRBD2. V trimming: 1 base; J trimming: 8 bases; junction bases outside the gene matches: 7. CDR1 is MGHDK and CDR2 is SYGVNS in the germline V gene. The CDR3 length is 16 residues. CDR3 loop: CASSESRLAGGDEQFF. The CDR3 DNA follows: TGTGCCAGCAGTGAATCTCGCCTAGCGGGAGGTGATGAGCAGTTCTTC.

The rearrangement uses TRBV5-4 and TRBJ2-7; a weak D match, TRBD1 (6 bases). The CDR3 runs 14 residues. Trimming shortened V by 3 bases and J by 2 bases, and 12 bases separated the two germline ends. The germline gives CDR1 SGHNT, CDR2 YYREEE (reference sequence). The CDR3 DNA reads as TGTGCCAGCAGCTCACAGGGTGGGACCTACGAGCAGTACTTC. It translates to CASSSQGGTYEQYF.

A single count supports this clone. This chain connects TRBV7-3 to TRBJ2-1, with 13 bases identical to TRBD2. CDR1 and CDR2 (germline): SGHTA, FQGTGA. With 4 bases clipped from V and 6 bases from J, the junction kept 9 bases outside the gene matches. This CDR3 has 17 amino acids. The CDR3 coding sequence is TGTGCCAGCAGCTGGACTAGCGGGAGAGGTTTTCCCAATGAGCAGTTCTTC. Its translation: CASSWTSGRGFPNEQFF.

As concerns this clone: The same CDR3 arises from other DNA sequences in this sample as well. The chain carries TRBV28 and TRBJ2-3, with TRBD2 as a possible D gene (5 bases). Trimming removed 0 bases from V and 3 bases from J, with 7 bases in between. Germline V gene data show CDR1 as MDHEN and CDR2 as SYDVKM. The CDR3 has 14 amino acids. CDR3 sequence (DNA): TGTGCCAGCAGTTTATGGGGGAGTACAGATACGCAGTATTTT. As protein: CASSLWGSTDTQYF.

This rearrangement joins TRBV6-6 to TRBJ1-4; no firm D call. Trimming cost V 0 bases and J 4 bases, with 3 bases left between them. The CDR3 length is 13 residues. Germline V gene data show CDR1 as MNHNY and CDR2 as SVGAGI (reference sequence). The CDR3 protein is CASSYSLNEKLFF. The DNA of the CDR3 is TGTGCCAGCAGTTACTCTCTTAATGAAAAACTGTTTTTT.

This rearrangement joins TRBV9 to TRBJ2-3, with D possibly being TRBD2 (5 bases). CDR1 SGDLS and CDR2 YYNGEE come from the germline V gene. V lost 4 bases and J 1 base, leaving 13 bases between the germline ends. This CDR3 is built from 15 residues. The CDR3 region has the DNA TGTGCCAGCAGCCTAAGCGGAAGGGGCACAGATACGCAGTATTTT. Translation gives CASSLSGRGTDTQYF.

The chain has TRBV6-1 and TRBJ1-4; a possible D gene is TRBD1 (5 bases). The germline gives CDR1 MNHNS, CDR2 SASEGT. The CDR3 is made up of 13 amino acids. The V end lost 8 bases, the J end lost 7 bases, and 14 bases lay between the germline ends. As DNA, the CDR3 is TGTGCCAGCCGTAAAACGGGGCCTGAAAAACTGTTTTTT. Translating it yields CASRKTGPEKLFF.

V is TRBV6-1 and J is TRBJ1-1; D perhaps matches TRBD1 (5 bases). The CDR3 is 15 residues long. Trimming removed 1 base from V and 0 bases from J, with 9 bases in between. CDR1 is MNHNS, CDR2 SASEGT, per germline. CDR3 nucleotide sequence: TGTGCCAGCAGTGAAGGGGGCAGCATGAACACTGAAGCTTTCTTT. This sequence encodes CASSEGGSMNTEAFF.

The chain links TRBV5-5 to TRBJ1-1; D might be TRBD1 (6 bases). CDR3 length: 15 amino acids. The germline gives CDR1 SGHKS, CDR2 YYEKEE (reference sequence). V was shortened by 7 bases and J by 1 base, with 17 bases between the two germline ends. CDR3 DNA: TGTGCCAGCTCCCCGCAGTGGGGGCAGAACACTGAAGCTTTCTTT. Protein: CASSPQWGQNTEAFF.

The V gene is TRBV5-1, the J gene TRBJ2-7, with 7 bases aligning to TRBD1. CDR1 and CDR2 from the germline V gene are SGHRS and YFSETQ. The CDR3 totals 15 residues. V lost 7 bases and J lost 3; bases outside the gene matches: 13. The CDR3 DNA reads as TGCGCCAGCGCCCCGTTCGGGACAGCGAGCTACGAGCAGTACTTC. It translates to CASAPFGTASYEQYF.